This T cell receptor beta chain was retrieved from a study of T-cell reconstitution after alpha-beta-depleted transplantation in children. Per the germline V gene, CDR1 is DFQATT and CDR2 is SNEGSKA (reference sequence). CDR3 length equals 15 residues. The V segment lost 5 bases and the J segment 0 bases; nucleotides outside the gene matches: 7. Researchers prepared the TCRbeta library using unique molecular identifiers, the study reports. TCRdb reprocessed the PCR reads via MiXCR and lists one record per CDR3 protein. This sample has more than 550,000 distinct CDR3 sequences, with 8% to 11% found just once.

The origin of this receptor is a human donor who donated a stem cell graft to a child with acute myeloid leukemia. The gene calls are TRBV20-1 and TRBJ1-3; TRBD1 aligns across 7 bases. The sample consisted of PBMCs from the stem cell graft donor, taken from the stem cell graft. The CDR3: CSAPLPGGSGNTIYF. The DNA of the CDR3 is TGCAGTGCTCCACTCCCAGGGGGCTCTGGAAACACCATATATTTT.